The rows below give T cell receptor beta chains drawn from one sample of a study of T-cell memory formation after mild COVID-19. TCRdb re-analysed the 5' RACE reads in MiXCR, keeping a single row per CDR3 protein. The repertoire consists of around 310,000 distinct CDR3 sequences, with less than 25% occurring once and the leading ten covering under 25%. The sample was PBMCs or a T cell subset sorted from them (not recorded which). Receptors were obtained from a man younger than 35 who had mild COVID-19 (a few samples of this study predate the infection). Cell type and time point are not known. CDR3s include the opening cysteine and the closing phenylalanine or tryptophan. D genes are given only for firm matches. Expanded clones get a size class; other rows say once, few or many, or leave the size out.

size,length,V,J,D,DNA,CDR3
.,15,TRBV20-1,TRBJ1-6,.,TGCAGTGTCCCCGGGGCAGGGGACTATAATTCACCCCTCCACTTT,CSVPGAGDYNSPLHF
.,15,TRBV7-9,TRBJ1-6,.,TGTGCCAGCAGCTTAGCTGGGCGGGACCTCTCACCCCTCCACTTT,CASSLAGRDLSPLHF
.,13,TRBV20-1,TRBJ2-7,.,TGCAGTGCTGTTACGGGATTCCACTACGAGCAGTACTTC,CSAVTGFHYEQYF
.,15,TRBV6-1,TRBJ2-5,.,TGTGCCAGCAGTGAAGTAGCCGCCCCCAGGAGTACCCAGTACTTC,CASSEVAAPRSTQYF
.,16,TRBV5-6,TRBJ2-2,TRBD1,TGTGCCAGCAGCCCGGTGGACAGGGCGAACACCGGGGAGCTGTTTTTT,CASSPVDRANTGELFF
.,12,TRBV29-1,TRBJ2-3,.,TGCAGCGCCAGGGAGTTGCCAGATACGCAGTATTTT,CSARELPDTQYF
.,15,TRBV5-1,TRBJ2-5,.,TGCGCCAGCAAGGTCGCGTCGGGGGAGGTTCAGACCCAGTACTTC,CASKVASGEVQTQYF
.,14,TRBV20-1,TRBJ1-1,.,TGCAGTGCTAGAGATCCCCGCGCGAACACTGAAGCTTTCTTT,CSARDPRANTEAFF
.,14,TRBV6-2/TRBV6-3,TRBJ2-5,.,TGTGCCAGCAGAATTTGGGTCGGCGGGGAGACCCAGTACTTC,CASRIWVGGETQYF
.,11,TRBV12-3/TRBV12-4,TRBJ2-1,.,TGTGCCAGCGGGACGGTGAATGAGCAGTTCTTC,CASGTVNEQFF
.,18,TRBV12-3/TRBV12-4,TRBJ2-1,TRBD1,TGTGCCAGCAGCACCTCGACAGGGGGCTATTTAGTTTTCAATGAGCAGTTCTTC,CASSTSTGGYLVFNEQFF
few,16,TRBV18,TRBJ1-6,.,TGTGCCAGCTCACCCACAGGGCCGGGAGATAATTCACCCCTCCACTTT,CASSPTGPGDNSPLHF
.,11,TRBV12-3/TRBV12-4,TRBJ1-1,.,TGTGCCAGCGGGACGCCTGGATGCGCTTTCTTT,CASGTPGCAFF
few,14,TRBV7-2,TRBJ1-2,.,TGTGCCAGCAGCCCTAGAGAAGCCATCTATGGCTACACCTTC,CASSPREAIYGYTF
few,14,TRBV6-6,TRBJ1-2,TRBD1,TGTGCCAGCAGTTACGAGGACAGGGCCCCTGGCTACACCTTC,CASSYEDRAPGYTF
few,14,TRBV5-1,TRBJ2-7,.,TGCGCCAGCAGCTCTACAGGGAGGTCGGACGAGCAGTACTTC,CASSSTGRSDEQYF
few,12,TRBV28,TRBJ2-5,.,TGTGCCAGCAGTCTCCGCCAAGAGACCCAGTACTTC,CASSLRQETQYF
.,15,TRBV5-6,TRBJ1-5,.,TGTGCCAGCAGCTTGTTCTCACTGCACAATCAGCCCCAGCATTTT,CASSLFSLHNQPQHF
few,16,TRBV3-1,TRBJ1-1,.,TGTGCCAGCAGCCTCGGGCGGGGATTATGGGGCACTGAAGCTTTCTTT,CASSLGRGLWGTEAFF
few,13,TRBV12-3/TRBV12-4,TRBJ1-1,.,TGTGCCAGCAGAACGACGGAGAACACTGAAGCTTTCTTT,CASRTTENTEAFF
.,14,TRBV20-1,TRBJ1-6,.,TGCAGTGCTAGAGATCCCACAGTAGTTTCACCCCTCCACTTT,CSARDPTVVSPLHF
.,15,TRBV7-3,TRBJ2-3,.,TGTGCCAGCAGCTTAACATATGGGGGCACAGATACGCAGTATTTT,CASSLTYGGTDTQYF
.,15,TRBV4-2,TRBJ1-3,.,TGTGCCAGCAGCCAAGTCCCCCTTGGGGGAAACACCATATATTTT,CASSQVPLGGNTIYF
few,16,TRBV4-1,TRBJ2-1,.,TGCGCCAGCAGCCAAGCACCGGGGAGCTCCTACAATGAGCAGTTCTTC,CASSQAPGSSYNEQFF
.,14,TRBV20-1,TRBJ1-1,TRBD1,TGCAGTGCTAGAGGGGACAGGTTGTTTACTGAAGCTTTCTTT,CSARGDRLFTEAFF
.,13,TRBV12-3/TRBV12-4,TRBJ1-4,TRBD1,TGTGCCAGCACAGGGGGCTGGGGTGAAAAACTGTTTTTT,CASTGGWGEKLFF
.,16,TRBV4-3,TRBJ1-4,.,TGCGCCAGCAGCCAAGATCTGGGATTTCGTCTGGAAAAACTGTTTTTT,CASSQDLGFRLEKLFF
few,14,TRBV20-1,TRBJ1-2,TRBD1,TGCAGTGCTAGAGAGCAGGGACAGGGTTCTGGCTACACCTTC,CSAREQGQGSGYTF
.,13,TRBV29-1,TRBJ2-7,TRBD1,TGCAGCGGACGCGCGGGACAGGGCTACGAGCAGTACTTC,CSGRAGQGYEQYF
once,16,TRBV28,TRBJ2-1,.,TGTGCCAGCAGCGTGGCTAGACCAGACTATTACAATGAGCAGTTCTTC,CASSVARPDYYNEQFF
few,12,TRBV27,TRBJ1-1,.,TGTGCCAGCATGCAGGGGTACACTGAAGCTTTCTTT,CASMQGYTEAFF
.,18,TRBV27,TRBJ1-6,TRBD1,TGTGCCAGCAGTTCTAACACAGGGGTTGGTGTTGGGTATTCACCCCTCCACTTT,CASSSNTGVGVGYSPLHF
.,17,TRBV7-2,TRBJ2-1,TRBD2,TGTGCCAGCAGCTTAGTAATGGAGCGGGGGGGATCCACTGAGCAGTTCTTC,CASSLVMERGGSTEQFF
.,17,TRBV5-1,TRBJ1-3,.,TGCGCCAGCAGCTTGGATGGGGTCCCAGCCTCTGGAAACACCATATATTTT,CASSLDGVPASGNTIYF
many,17,TRBV7-9,TRBJ2-3,.,TGTGCCAGCAGCTCCGAGGGCCGGGGCTGGGGGGCAGATACGCAGTATTTT,CASSSEGRGWGADTQYF
few,17,TRBV4-1,TRBJ2-1,.,TGCGCCAGCAGCCAACGTACCGGCCTAGACGGTCGGAATGAGCAGTTCTTC,CASSQRTGLDGRNEQFF
few,15,TRBV7-6,TRBJ2-1,TRBD1,TGTGCCAGCAGCTTTGACAGGGGGGATTACAATGAGCAGTTCTTC,CASSFDRGDYNEQFF
many,15,TRBV5-1,TRBJ1-1,.,TGCGCCAGCAGCTTGGAAGGACGGAGGAACACTGAAGCTTTCTTT,CASSLEGRRNTEAFF
many,13,TRBV7-9,TRBJ2-5,.,TGTGCCAGCAGGCCCGGGGGAGAAGAGACCCAGTACTTC,CASRPGGEETQYF
.,12,TRBV10-2,TRBJ2-1,TRBD2,TGCGCCACCATGGGACTAGCTAATGAGCAGTTCTTC,CATMGLANEQFF
few,14,TRBV5-1,TRBJ2-1,TRBD2,TGCGCCAGCAGCCCGCTAGCGGGGGACAATGAGCAGTTCTTC,CASSPLAGDNEQFF
few,13,TRBV5-1,TRBJ1-2,.,TGCGCCAGCAGCCCGATCCAAGGGGGAGGCTACACCTTC,CASSPIQGGGYTF
.,14,TRBV6-4,TRBJ2-4,.,TGTGCCAGCAGTGACAGGGCAGGGAAAAACATTCAGTACTTC,CASSDRAGKNIQYF
few,16,TRBV10-3,TRBJ2-5,.,TGTGCCATCAGTGAGTCGGAACTAGCCGATGTACTGAACCAGTACTTC,CAISESELADVLNQYF
few,14,TRBV7-2,TRBJ2-3,.,TGTGCCAGCAGCTTAGCTCGAGACACAGATACGCAGTATTTT,CASSLARDTDTQYF
few,15,TRBV19,TRBJ2-5,.,TGTGCCAGTAGTGATCAGGGGGGGACTCAAGAGACCCAGTACTTC,CASSDQGGTQETQYF
once,16,TRBV12-3/TRBV12-4,TRBJ1-4,.,TGTGCCAGCAGCCCGTTTTTCGAAGCAACTAATGAAAAACTGTTTTTT,CASSPFFEATNEKLFF
.,15,TRBV7-3,TRBJ2-2,TRBD2,TGTGCCAGCAGCTCAAATGCGGGGGTACACGGGGAGCTGTTTTTT,CASSSNAGVHGELFF
few,14,TRBV7-8,TRBJ2-5,TRBD2,TGTGCCAGCAGCCCGGGGGGGCCCAGAGAGACCCAGTACTTC,CASSPGGPRETQYF
few,12,TRBV4-2,TRBJ2-7,.,TGTGCCAGCAGCCCAGAGGGCTACGAGCAGTACTTC,CASSPEGYEQYF
.,15,TRBV25-1,TRBJ1-5,.,TGTGCCAGCAGTCCGCACGGGAGGGGCAATCAGCCCCAGCATTTT,CASSPHGRGNQPQHF